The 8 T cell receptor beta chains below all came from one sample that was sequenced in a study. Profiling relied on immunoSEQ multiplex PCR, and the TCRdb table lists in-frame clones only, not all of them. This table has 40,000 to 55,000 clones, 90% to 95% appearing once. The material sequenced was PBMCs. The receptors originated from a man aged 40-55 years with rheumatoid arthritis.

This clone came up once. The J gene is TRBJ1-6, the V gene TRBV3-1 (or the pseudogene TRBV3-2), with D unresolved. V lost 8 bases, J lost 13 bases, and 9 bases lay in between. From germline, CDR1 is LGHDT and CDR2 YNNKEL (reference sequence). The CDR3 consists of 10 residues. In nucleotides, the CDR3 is TGTGCCAGCGGTGGGCCGCCCCTCCACTTT. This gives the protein CASGGPPLHF.

The CDR3 DNA reads TGTGCCAGCAGCTATTCAGCGGGAGAGCAAGAGACCCAGTACTTC. It yields the protein CASSYSAGEQETQYF. The chain couples TRBV7-9 to TRBJ2-5, with 8 nucleotides matching TRBD2. Trimming at V came to 4 bases and at J to 2 bases, leaving 6 bases not matched to a gene. Germline V gives CDR1 SEHNR, CDR2 FQNEAQ (reference sequence). This CDR3 is built from 15 residues. Together with reference TRBV7-9 and TRBJ2-5, the CDR3 gives the full variable domain: DTGVSQNPRHKITKRGQNVTFRCDPISEHNRLYWYRQTLGQGPEFLTYFQNEAQLEKSRLLSDRFSAERPKGSFSTLEIQRTEQGDSAMYLCASSYSAGEQETQYFGPGTRLLVL.

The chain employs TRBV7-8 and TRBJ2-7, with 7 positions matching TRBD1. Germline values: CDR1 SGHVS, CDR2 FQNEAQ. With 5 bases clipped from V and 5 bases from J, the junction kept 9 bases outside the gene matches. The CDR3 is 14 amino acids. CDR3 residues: CASSPPTGPHEQYF. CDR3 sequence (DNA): TGTGCCAGCAGCCCCCCGACAGGGCCCCACGAGCAGTACTTC.

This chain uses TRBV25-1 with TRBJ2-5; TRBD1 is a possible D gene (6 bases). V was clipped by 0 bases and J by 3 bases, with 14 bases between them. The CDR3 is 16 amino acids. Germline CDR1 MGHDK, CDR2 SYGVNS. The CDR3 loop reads CASSEYRAQGKETQYF. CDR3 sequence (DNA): TGTGCCAGCAGTGAATATCGGGCACAGGGAAAAGAGACCCAGTACTTC.

CDR3 loop: CASSVDRGHGYTF. In DNA form, the CDR3 reads TGTGCCAGCAGCGTAGACAGGGGGCACGGCTACACCTTC. This chain uses TRBV9 with TRBJ1-2; 9 positions match TRBD1. The germline CDR1 and CDR2 sequences are SGDLS and YYNGEE. The CDR3 consists of 13 residues. Germline trimming cut 0 bases from V and 8 bases from J; bases unmatched to any gene: 2. The full variable domain, completed using reference TRBV9 and TRBJ1-2, is DSGVTQTPKHLITATGQRVTLRCSPRSGDLSVYWYQQSLDQGLQFLIQYYNGEERAKGNILERFSAQQFPDLHSELNLSSLELGDSALYFCASSVDRGHGYTFGSGTRLTVV.

CDR3 bases: TGTGCCAGCTCACCCGGACAGGGCACAGATACGCAGTATTTT. Translating it yields CASSPGQGTDTQYF. The chain combines TRBV18 with TRBJ2-3; 7 bases map to TRBD1. Germline CDR1 KGHSH, CDR2 LQKENI. The CDR3 length is 14 residues. The ends lost 3 bases at V and 1 base at J; junction bases unmatched: 1.

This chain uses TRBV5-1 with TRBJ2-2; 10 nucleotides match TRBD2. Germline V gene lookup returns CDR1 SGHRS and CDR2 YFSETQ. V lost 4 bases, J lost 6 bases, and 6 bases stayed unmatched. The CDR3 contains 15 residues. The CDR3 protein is CASSTLAGGPGELFF. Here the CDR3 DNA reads TGCGCCAGCAGCACATTAGCGGGAGGCCCCGGGGAGCTGTTTTTT.

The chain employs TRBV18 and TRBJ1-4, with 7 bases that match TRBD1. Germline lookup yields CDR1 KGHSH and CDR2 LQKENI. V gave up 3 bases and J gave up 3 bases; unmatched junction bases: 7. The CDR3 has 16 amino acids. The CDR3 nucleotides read TGTGCCAGCTCACCCTTAGACAGGGTGGCTAATGAAAAACTGTTTTTT. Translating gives CASSPLDRVANEKLFF.